This T cell receptor beta chain was retrieved from a study of cytomegalovirus exposure and HLA in healthy donors. Across the study: Early on, a data release was issued that held 80 million or so unique TCRs from HLA-typed donors.

In this sample, this clone turned up once. Its antigen is currently unknown. Findings of the study overall: Prior analysis indicated that the majority of TCR beta V segments exhibited productivity approximately 87% or approximately 30% of the time. Most TCR sequences showed up rarely, but some public TCRs showed up in many donors.

This CDR3 spans 16 amino acids. The junction had 2 bases not matched to a gene; V was cut back by 1 base and J by 7 bases. Looked up from germline, CDR1 is SGHTA and CDR2 is FQGTGA. A multiplex PCR was run with 60 Vbeta primers and 13 Jbeta primers. Measured with immunoSEQ multiplex PCR; TCRdb has only the in-frame clones, and not every one. This sample carries fewer than 200,000 clones, approximately 73% of them seen once, and the ten largest clones take approximately 1.5%. What was sequenced was PBMCs. The origin of this receptor is a man aged 50-60 years in good health and CMV-seronegative. The chain is built from TRBV7-3 and TRBJ2-1, with 15 bases matching TRBD2. CDR3 sequence: CASSLKGTSGGNEQFF. As DNA, the CDR3 is TGTGCCAGCAGCTTAAAGGGGACTAGCGGGGGGAATGAGCAGTTCTTC.